A selection of T cell receptor beta chains follows, all from one sample in a study of control samples from healthy donors and cancer patients. Sequencing was performed with immunoSEQ multiplex PCR; in TCRdb, only in-frame clones are kept and a portion is missing. The repertoire holds some 120,000 clones, roughly nine tenths seen once, with 1.1% in the top ten. Source material: PBMCs. The receptors were sampled from a woman in her 50s with colorectal cancer. Each CDR3 is given with its conserved first and last residue. A D gene is named only where the DNA matches it firmly. Not all rows give a size; the values are once, few, many and, for expanded clones, a class.

V gene: TRBV5-6; J gene: TRBJ2-3; CDR3 length: 19; clone size: once; D gene: NA; CDR3 DNA: TGTGCCAGCAGCTTGCGGGGCAGAGTATTCTACTACAGCACAGATACGCAGTATTTT; CDR3 protein: CASSLRGRVFYYSTDTQYF
V gene: TRBV2; J gene: TRBJ1-2; CDR3 length: 15; clone size: NA; D gene: TRBD1; CDR3 DNA: TGTGCCAGCAGTGAGAGGACAGGGGTTAACTATGGCTACACCTTC; CDR3 protein: CASSERTGVNYGYTF
V gene: TRBV4-2; J gene: TRBJ2-7; CDR3 length: 15; clone size: NA; D gene: TRBD2; CDR3 DNA: TGTGCCAGCAGCCAAGGGACTAGCGGGGGGATGGTGCAGTACTTC; CDR3 protein: CASSQGTSGGMVQYF
V gene: TRBV10-3; J gene: TRBJ2-3; CDR3 length: 15; clone size: few; D gene: NA; CDR3 DNA: TGTGCCACCGGTCCCCGGGACGGAAGCACAGATACGCAGTATTTT; CDR3 protein: CATGPRDGSTDTQYF
V gene: TRBV5-1; J gene: TRBJ2-3; CDR3 length: 16; clone size: NA; D gene: TRBD2; CDR3 DNA: TGCGCCAGCAGCTTAGGGACTAGCGGGAGCACAGATACGCAGTATTTT; CDR3 protein: CASSLGTSGSTDTQYF
V gene: TRBV2; J gene: TRBJ1-2; CDR3 length: 13; clone size: NA; D gene: NA; CDR3 DNA: TGTGCCAGCAGTGAAGAAGGGGTAGGTGGCTACACCTTC; CDR3 protein: CASSEEGVGGYTF
V gene: TRBV6-5; J gene: TRBJ2-7; CDR3 length: 13; clone size: NA; D gene: NA; CDR3 DNA: TGTGCCAGCCTGGGGTACAGCTCCTACGAGCAGTACTTC; CDR3 protein: CASLGYSSYEQYF
V gene: TRBV28; J gene: TRBJ1-5; CDR3 length: 14; clone size: NA; D gene: NA; CDR3 DNA: TGTGCCAGCAGTCCAGGGGACAACAATCAGCCCCAGCATTTT; CDR3 protein: CASSPGDNNQPQHF
V gene: TRBV6-5; J gene: TRBJ2-2; CDR3 length: 13; clone size: NA; D gene: NA; CDR3 DNA: TGTGCCAGCAGTCCCGACTACACCGGGGAGCTGTTTTTT; CDR3 protein: CASSPDYTGELFF
V gene: TRBV30; J gene: TRBJ1-4; CDR3 length: 16; clone size: NA; D gene: NA; CDR3 DNA: TGTGCCTCGAATCCGGCGGGGATAGGGTCTAATGAAAAACTGTTTTTT; CDR3 protein: CASNPAGIGSNEKLFF
V gene: TRBV10-1; J gene: TRBJ2-5; CDR3 length: 16; clone size: once; D gene: TRBD2; CDR3 DNA: TGCGCCAGCAGTGAGTCCCGGGCGGGGGGCGCGGAGACCCAGTACTTC; CDR3 protein: CASSESRAGGAETQYF
V gene: TRBV7-3; J gene: TRBJ1-1; CDR3 length: 15; clone size: once; D gene: NA; CDR3 DNA: TGTGCCAGCAGCTTAAACTCCGGCCGTAACACTGAAGCTTTCTTT; CDR3 protein: CASSLNSGRNTEAFF
V gene: TRBV30; J gene: TRBJ2-2; CDR3 length: 12; clone size: few; D gene: NA; CDR3 DNA: TGTGCCTGGAGTGTACGCACCGGGGAGCTGTTTTTT; CDR3 protein: CAWSVRTGELFF
V gene: TRBV19; J gene: TRBJ1-2; CDR3 length: 12; clone size: NA; D gene: NA; CDR3 DNA: TGTGCCAGTAGTCCTTCGGGGGGTGGCTACACCTTC; CDR3 protein: CASSPSGGGYTF
V gene: TRBV18; J gene: TRBJ2-7; CDR3 length: 15; clone size: NA; D gene: TRBD2; CDR3 DNA: TGTGCCAGCTCACCATCGGGGGGTTTCGCCTACGAGCAGTACTTC; CDR3 protein: CASSPSGGFAYEQYF
V gene: TRBV2; J gene: TRBJ1-2; CDR3 length: 15; clone size: NA; D gene: TRBD1; CDR3 DNA: TGTGCCAGCAGTGAGAGGGGGCTCTCTCGGTATGGCTACACCTTC; CDR3 protein: CASSERGLSRYGYTF
V gene: TRBV5-4; J gene: TRBJ2-5; CDR3 length: 15; clone size: NA; D gene: TRBD2; CDR3 DNA: TGTGCCAGCAGCCAGACTAGCGGGGAGAGAGAGACCCAGTACTTC; CDR3 protein: CASSQTSGERETQYF
V gene: TRBV15; J gene: TRBJ2-3; CDR3 length: 13; clone size: NA; D gene: NA; CDR3 DNA: TGTGCCACCAGCAGAGATGGCCCGGATACGCAGTATTTT; CDR3 protein: CATSRDGPDTQYF
V gene: TRBV9; J gene: TRBJ2-3; CDR3 length: 14; clone size: NA; D gene: NA; CDR3 DNA: TGTGCCAGCAGCGTCGGGAGCGGCGCAGATACGCAGTATTTT; CDR3 protein: CASSVGSGADTQYF
V gene: TRBV18; J gene: TRBJ1-5; CDR3 length: 16; clone size: NA; D gene: NA; CDR3 DNA: TGTGCCAGCTCACCCGGGCAACTGGGTAGCAATCAGCCCCAGCATTTT; CDR3 protein: CASSPGQLGSNQPQHF
V gene: TRBV7-8; J gene: TRBJ1-6; CDR3 length: 17; clone size: NA; D gene: NA; CDR3 DNA: TGTGCCAGCAGCTTAGGTGGGCTGGTCGCCCTTGATTCACCCCTCCACTTT; CDR3 protein: CASSLGGLVALDSPLHF
V gene: TRBV21-1; J gene: TRBJ2-7; CDR3 length: 14; clone size: few; D gene: NA; CDR3 DNA: TGTGCCAGCAGGCCCGGGGACAGAACCTACGAGCAGTACTTC; CDR3 protein: CASRPGDRTYEQYF
V gene: TRBV15; J gene: TRBJ2-1; CDR3 length: 15; clone size: once; D gene: NA; CDR3 DNA: TGTGCCACCAGCAGAGATCGCCTGGTTAGCAATGAGCAGTTCTTC; CDR3 protein: CATSRDRLVSNEQFF
V gene: TRBV27; J gene: TRBJ2-1; CDR3 length: 14; clone size: NA; D gene: TRBD2; CDR3 DNA: TGTGCCAGCAGTTTTAGCGGGGGGGCCGTTGAGCAGTTCTTC; CDR3 protein: CASSFSGGAVEQFF
V gene: TRBV27; J gene: TRBJ2-3; CDR3 length: 17; clone size: NA; D gene: NA; CDR3 DNA: TGTGCCAGCAGTTACCTCCGGGACAAGGTTGACACAGATACGCAGTATTTT; CDR3 protein: CASSYLRDKVDTDTQYF
V gene: TRBV2; J gene: TRBJ2-7; CDR3 length: 15; clone size: NA; D gene: TRBD2; CDR3 DNA: TGTGCCAGCACTCGGCCTAGCGGGACCTCCTACGAGCAGTACTTC; CDR3 protein: CASTRPSGTSYEQYF
V gene: TRBV29-1; J gene: TRBJ1-1; CDR3 length: 13; clone size: NA; D gene: NA; CDR3 DNA: TGCAGCGTACAAACCCGGTTGACAGCTGAAGCTTTCTTT; CDR3 protein: CSVQTRLTAEAFF
V gene: TRBV11-1; J gene: TRBJ2-1; CDR3 length: 15; clone size: NA; D gene: NA; CDR3 DNA: TGTGCCAGCAGGTTCAGCGGGTACTCCTACAATGAGCAGTTCTTC; CDR3 protein: CASRFSGYSYNEQFF
V gene: TRBV29-1; J gene: TRBJ1-2; CDR3 length: 14; clone size: NA; D gene: NA; CDR3 DNA: TGCAGCGTTGATAACCGGGGTGATGTTTCTGGCTACACCTTC; CDR3 protein: CSVDNRGDVSGYTF
V gene: TRBV28; J gene: TRBJ1-2; CDR3 length: 13; clone size: NA; D gene: NA; CDR3 DNA: TGTGCCAGCAGTCATTCGACTAACTATGGCTACACCTTC; CDR3 protein: CASSHSTNYGYTF